Shown below are 5 T cell receptor beta chains from a single sample sequenced in a study of blood T cell repertoires in COVID-19. Using immunoSEQ multiplex PCR, the repertoire was profiled, and TCRdb retains in-frame clones only, with some absent. The table has over 45,000 clones, approximately 83% seen once; the top ten hold roughly 55%. Sequencing used peripheral blood. Source of these receptors: a man between 65 and 85 years old with acute or convalescent COVID-19.

This clone came up once. The genes are TRBV14 and TRBJ1-5, with D hard to call. CDR3 length: 13 residues. Germline values: CDR1 SGHDN, CDR2 FVKESK. Trimming took 5 bases from V and 3 from J, leaving 8 bases between them. The CDR3 coding sequence is TGTGCCAGCAGCACGACTTACAATCAGCCCCAGCATTTT. As protein: CASSTTYNQPQHF.

V and J are TRBV27 and TRBJ2-7, with 8 bases identical to TRBD2. Germline V lookup: CDR1 MNHEY, CDR2 SMNVEV (reference sequence). The CDR3 extends over 11 amino acids. Trimming took 6 bases from V and 7 from J; bases not matched to a gene: 2. The CDR3 region has the DNA TGTGCCAGCAGGAGCGGGAGAGAGCAGTACTTC. It translates to CASRSGREQYF.

The chain carries TRBV6-1 and TRBJ2-7; 7 nucleotides match TRBD1. The CDR3 covers 16 residues. Germline V lookup: CDR1 MNHNS, CDR2 SASEGT. V was clipped by 1 base and J by 2 bases; unmatched bases: 8. CDR3: CASSEVGQGVAYEQYF. The DNA for the CDR3 is TGTGCCAGCAGTGAAGTAGGGCAGGGGGTTGCCTACGAGCAGTACTTC.

This clone was counted a single time. The DNA for the CDR3 is TGCGCCAGCAGCTTGCTGGGTCAGGGAGGTGGCTACACCTTC. Its translation is CASSLLGQGGGYTF. The J gene is TRBJ1-2, the V gene TRBV5-1, with a tentative D call TRBD1 (5 bases). Trimming stripped 1 base from V and 7 bases from J, with 14 bases between. The CDR3 loop spans 14 amino acids. Germline V gene sequence: CDR1 SGHRS, CDR2 YFSETQ. The full variable domain, with the rest looked up from reference TRBV5-1 and TRBJ1-2, is KAGVTQTPRYLIKTRGQQVTLSCSPISGHRSVSWYQQTPGQGLQFLFEYFSETQRNKGNFPGRFSGRQFSNSRSEMNVSTLELGDSALYLCASSLLGQGGGYTFGSGTRLTVV.

The gene calls are TRBV5-1 and TRBJ1-5, with 7 bases lining up with TRBD1. The germline V gene has CDR1 SGHRS and CDR2 YFSETQ. The CDR3 loop spans 13 amino acids. The V segment lost 4 bases and the J segment 4 bases; nucleotides outside the gene matches: 2. This CDR3 reads CASSETGNQPQHF. Written as DNA, the CDR3 is TGCGCCAGCAGCGAGACAGGGAATCAGCCCCAGCATTTT.